Each of the 31 T cell receptor beta chains below was sequenced from the same sample in a study of graft-versus-host responses after intestinal transplantation. Sequencing used immunoSEQ multiplex PCR; TCRdb keeps in-frame clones, though not all of them. The sample carries about 80,000 clones, about 90% recorded once. Sequencing was performed on PBMCs, taken 98 days after intestinal transplantation. Receptors were obtained from a human patient who received an intestinal transplant, so some T cells may come from the graft donor.

V usage is TRBV13 and J usage is TRBJ2-1, with TRBD2 identical over 9 bases. The CDR3 has 18 amino acids. Germline CDR1 PRHDT, CDR2 FYEKMQ (reference sequence). The ends lost 1 base at V and 2 bases at J; junction bases unmatched: 9. The CDR3 loop is CASSLVAGGLGTYNEQFF. In DNA form, the CDR3 reads TGTGCCAGCAGCTTAGTTGCGGGGGGGCTTGGGACCTACAATGAGCAGTTCTTC.

This chain connects TRBV6-1 to TRBJ2-2, with 10 positions matching TRBD2. Per the germline V gene, CDR1 is MNHNS and CDR2 is SASEGT. V shed 6 bases and J 4 bases; nucleotides not matched to a gene: 5. The CDR3 runs 15 residues. CDR3 in amino acids: CASRRASGSTGELFF. The CDR3 DNA is TGTGCCAGCAGACGGGCTAGCGGGAGCACCGGGGAGCTGTTTTTT.

The rearrangement links TRBV19 to TRBJ1-1; no clear D. The V and J ends lost 6 bases and 1 base respectively, with 6 bases between them. CDR3 length: 12 residues. CDR1 and CDR2 (germline): LNHDA, SQIVND (reference sequence). The CDR3 DNA sequence: TGTGCCAGTAGGGGCAGGAACACTGAAGCTTTCTTT. Protein: CASRGRNTEAFF.

The chain links TRBV29-1 to TRBJ2-1, with D unclear. V lost 4 bases to trimming and J lost 1 base, with 5 bases between them. This CDR3 region has 12 residues. From germline, CDR1 is SQVTM and CDR2 ANQGSEA. The CDR3, as DNA: TGCAGCGTTGTTAGGTCCTACAATGAGCAGTTCTTC. Protein: CSVVRSYNEQFF.

CDR3 sequence (DNA): TGTGCCAGCAGTGAATTGGCGGGGCAAGAGACCCAGTACTTC. Its translation is CASSELAGQETQYF. V gene TRBV25-1 combines with J gene TRBJ2-5, with D tentatively TRBD2 (6 bases). V was pared by 1 base and J by 2 bases, with 8 bases between. The CDR3 sequence is 14 residues long. Germline V lookup: CDR1 MGHDK, CDR2 SYGVNS.

This clone came up a few times. In DNA, the CDR3 is TGCAGCGTTGAGTCCAGCTCTGGAAACACCATATATTTT. Protein sequence: CSVESSSGNTIYF. This sequence joins TRBV29-1 and TRBJ1-3; D gene ambiguous. This CDR3 spans 13 amino acids. Germline V lookup: CDR1 SQVTM, CDR2 ANQGSEA. V was cut by 3 bases and J by 0 bases, with 6 bases left in between.

The J gene is TRBJ1-4, the V gene TRBV12-5, with D possibly matching TRBD1 (6 bases). The ends were cut back, 0 bases at V and 0 bases at J, with 26 bases in the middle. The length of the CDR3 is 22 residues. Looked up from germline, CDR1 is LGHNT and CDR2 is FRNRAP. CDR3 in DNA: TGTGCTAGTGGTTTGGTCAGGAAGGGGGACCCTGTCTTTAACTCAACTAATGAAAAACTGTTTTTT. As protein: CASGLVRKGDPVFNSTNEKLFF. Full variable domain (rest looked up from reference TRBV12-5 and TRBJ1-4): DARVTQTPRHKVTEMGQEVTMRCQPILGHNTVFWYRQTMMQGLELLAYFRNRAPLDDSGMPKDRFSAEMPDATLATLKIQPSEPRDSAVYFCASGLVRKGDPVFNSTNEKLFFGSGTQLSVL.

The rearrangement links TRBV6-6 to TRBJ2-3, with TRBD1 matching over 7 bases. V shed 0 bases and J 4 bases; nucleotides not matched to a gene: 4. CDR1 and CDR2 (germline): MNHNY, SVGAGI (reference sequence). The CDR3 has 15 residues. CDR3 amino acids: CASSYSRQGSDTQYF. In nucleotides, the CDR3 is TGTGCCAGCAGTTACTCCCGACAGGGATCAGATACGCAGTATTTT.

The chain carries TRBV9 and TRBJ2-5; the match to TRBD1 covers 11 bases. This CDR3 has 14 residues. Per the germline V gene, CDR1 is SGDLS and CDR2 is YYNGEE. J gave up 5 bases and V 2 bases, and 2 bases lay outside the gene matches. In DNA form, the CDR3 reads TGTGCCAGCAGCGTGGACAGGGGGCGTGAGACCCAGTACTTC. It is translated as CASSVDRGRETQYF.

CDR3 protein: CASSESSSGGLQETQYF. The CDR3 DNA follows: TGCGCCAGCAGTGAGTCGTCTAGCGGGGGTCTCCAAGAGACCCAGTACTTC. This chain links TRBV10-1 with TRBJ2-5; 10 positions agree with TRBD2. Germline V gene lookup returns CDR1 WNHNN and CDR2 SYGVQD (reference sequence). The V segment lost 0 bases and the J segment 1 base; nucleotides outside the gene matches: 5. This CDR3 has 17 amino acids.

The V gene is TRBV2, the J gene TRBJ2-2; 11 nucleotides align to TRBD2. Germline assignment: CDR1 SNHLY and CDR2 FYNNEI. V shed 7 bases, J shed 8 bases, and the junction held 6 bases outside the gene matches. CDR3 size: 14 residues. The CDR3 reads CASTRLAGKGELFF. CDR3 DNA: TGTGCCAGCACTAGACTAGCGGGAAAAGGGGAGCTGTTTTTT.

The rearrangement links TRBV19 to TRBJ2-7; 11 positions match TRBD2. Losses at the gene ends were 5 bases for V and 4 bases for J; bases not matched to a gene: 1. The CDR3 totals 13 residues. Germline V gives CDR1 LNHDA, CDR2 SQIVND (reference sequence). CDR3 sequence (DNA): TGTGCCAGTAGTTTAGCGGGAGGGTACGAGCAGTACTTC. It translates to CASSLAGGYEQYF.

The J gene is TRBJ1-3, the V gene TRBV5-1; tentative D call: TRBD1 (5 bases). Deletions cut 5 bases from V and 0 bases from J, with 9 bases between. The CDR3 length is 14 residues. Germline-derived CDR1 and CDR2 are SGHRS and YFSETQ. In nucleotides, the CDR3 is TGCGCCAGCAGTATTAGGGGCTCTGGAAACACCATATATTTT. This sequence encodes CASSIRGSGNTIYF.

The chain carries TRBV5-1 and TRBJ2-5; TRBD2 might be the D (6 bases). CDR1 and CDR2 from the germline V gene are SGHRS and YFSETQ. Trimming removed 4 bases at V and 0 bases at J, with 13 bases between. This CDR3 is 15 amino acids long. DNA for the CDR3: TGCGCCAGCAGCCAGGGACTCCGGTACCAAGAGACCCAGTACTTC. This sequence encodes CASSQGLRYQETQYF. The entire variable domain, with the rest obtained from reference TRBV5-1 and TRBJ2-5, is as follows: KAGVTQTPRYLIKTRGQQVTLSCSPISGHRSVSWYQQTPGQGLQFLFEYFSETQRNKGNFPGRFSGRQFSNSRSEMNVSTLELGDSALYLCASSQGLRYQETQYFGPGTRLLVL.

The chain recombines TRBV5-6 with TRBJ2-2; a weak D match, TRBD1 (5 bases). Germline V lookup: CDR1 SGHDT, CDR2 YYEEEE. The CDR3 is 12 amino acids. Trimming shortened V by 4 bases and J by 7 bases, and 8 bases separated the two germline ends. The CDR3 loop is CASSVQGGELFF. CDR3 sequence (DNA): TGTGCCAGCAGCGTCCAGGGCGGGGAGCTGTTTTTT.

This chain links TRBV9 with TRBJ2-1; 7 nucleotides align to TRBD1. The length of the CDR3 is 14 residues. Germline assignment: CDR1 SGDLS and CDR2 YYNGEE. The junction had 4 bases not matched to a gene; V was cut back by 3 bases and J by 4 bases. The CDR3 region has the DNA TGTGCCAGCAGCGCCGAGACAGGGTACAATGAGCAGTTCTTC. Encoded protein: CASSAETGYNEQFF.

Points on this clone: Other DNA sequences in this sample translate to the same CDR3. This chain connects TRBV11-2 to TRBJ2-7; D may be TRBD2 (6 bases). The V and J ends lost 2 bases and 3 bases respectively, with 8 bases between them. The germline V gene encodes CDR1 SGHAT and CDR2 FQNNGV. The CDR3 has 13 amino acids. As DNA, the CDR3 is TGTGCCAGCAGCTTATCCGGGGGCTACGAGCAGTACTTC. The encoded protein is CASSLSGGYEQYF.

The genes are TRBV11-2 and TRBJ1-2, with 7 bases that match TRBD1. V shed 0 bases and J 5 bases; nucleotides not matched to a gene: 9. Germline V gene sequence: CDR1 SGHAT, CDR2 FQNNGV. This CDR3 comprises 16 residues. The CDR3 sequence: CASSLDGARQGYGYTF. The CDR3 DNA is TGTGCCAGCAGCTTAGATGGGGCCCGACAGGGTTATGGCTACACCTTC.

The chain recombines TRBV27 with TRBJ1-6; D ambiguous. Trimming took 5 bases from V and 0 from J, leaving 11 bases between them. CDR3 length: 16 amino acids. Per the germline V gene, CDR1 is MNHEY and CDR2 is SMNVEV (reference sequence). The CDR3 loop reads CASSSTGNSYNSPLHF. As DNA, the CDR3 is TGTGCCAGCAGTAGTACCGGGAACTCCTATAATTCACCCCTCCACTTT.

The rearrangement links TRBV14 to TRBJ1-2, with D possibly TRBD1 on 6 matching bases. This CDR3 region has 15 residues. CDR1 SGHDN and CDR2 FVKESK come from the germline V gene. Trimming stripped 0 bases from V and 4 bases from J, with 12 bases between. Here the CDR3 reads CASSQENRVFYGYTF. The CDR3 bases are TGTGCCAGCAGCCAAGAAAACAGGGTATTCTATGGCTACACCTTC.

This clone was counted only a few times. CDR3 residues: CASSLVGSSYNSPLHF. CDR3 bases: TGCGCCAGCAGCTTGGTGGGCAGCTCCTATAATTCACCCCTCCACTTT. J is TRBJ1-6 and V is TRBV5-1; unclear D gene. Looked up from germline, CDR1 is SGHRS and CDR2 is YFSETQ. The V end lost 0 bases, the J end lost 0 bases, and 7 bases lay between the germline ends. The CDR3 has 16 amino acids.

This sequence joins TRBV28 and TRBJ2-3, with unresolved D. The V end was cut by 2 bases, the J end by 2 bases, with 23 bases between. The CDR3 sequence is 19 residues long. From germline, CDR1 is MDHEN and CDR2 SYDVKM. The CDR3 coding sequence is TGTGCCAGCAGTTTAAACGATGACGGCCGGTGGCCGTCCACAGATACGCAGTATTTT. Translating gives CASSLNDDGRWPSTDTQYF. Supplemented by reference TRBV28 and TRBJ2-3, the full variable domain reads DVKVTQSSRYLVKRTGEKVFLECVQDMDHENMFWYRQDPGLGLRLIYFSYDVKMKEKGDIPEGYSVSREKKERFSLILESASTNQTSMYLCASSLNDDGRWPSTDTQYFGPGTRLTVL.

The chain links TRBV5-1 to TRBJ2-3, with 14 bases matching TRBD2. The V gene's germline CDR1 is SGHRS and CDR2 YFSETQ. V lost 4 bases to trimming and J lost 5 bases; unmatched junction nucleotides: 6. There are 16 residues in the CDR3. The CDR3 nucleotides read TGCGCCAGCAGCCCTGGACTAGCGGGAGGAAAAGATACGCAGTATTTT. Amino acid sequence: CASSPGLAGGKDTQYF. Using reference TRBV5-1 and TRBJ2-3 for the parts outside the CDR3, the full variable domain is KAGVTQTPRYLIKTRGQQVTLSCSPISGHRSVSWYQQTPGQGLQFLFEYFSETQRNKGNFPGRFSGRQFSNSRSEMNVSTLELGDSALYLCASSPGLAGGKDTQYFGPGTRLTVL.

This clone has just one count. This sequence joins TRBV6-5 and TRBJ1-2; TRBD1 matches 8 bases. Per the germline V gene, CDR1 is MNHEY and CDR2 is SVGAGI. V shed 8 bases, J shed 9 bases, and the junction held 17 bases outside the gene matches. The CDR3 is made up of 15 amino acids. CDR3 in DNA: TGTGCCAGCGCCTACCAAAGAGGGACAGGAGGACGCTACACCTTC. Encoded protein: CASAYQRGTGGRYTF.

The gene calls are TRBV11-3 and TRBJ1-4, with D possibly matching TRBD1 (6 bases). CDR1 is SGHNT, CDR2 YENEEA, per germline. The CDR3 runs 20 residues. Between the trimmed V and J ends, which lost 1 base and 11 bases, there was a span of 32 bases. In DNA, the CDR3 is TGTGCCAGCAGCTTAGGTTTAGGAGTCTTCCGACAGGATCGATCGGGGAAACTGTTTTTT. As protein: CASSLGLGVFRQDRSGKLFF.

The chain carries TRBV7-9 and TRBJ2-7; 7 nucleotides align to TRBD2. The CDR3 consists of 14 residues. In germline, CDR1 is SEHNR, CDR2 FQNEAQ (reference sequence). J was trimmed by 0 bases and V by 2 bases; bases with no gene match: 1. The CDR3 DNA reads as TGTGCCAGCAGCTTAAGCGGGGACTCCTACGAGCAGTACTTC. This codes for CASSLSGDSYEQYF.

CDR3 in DNA: TGTGCCAGCTCACCGGGGTTGAACACTGAAGCTTTCTTT. Protein sequence: CASSPGLNTEAFF. The rearrangement joins TRBV18 to TRBJ1-1; D ambiguous. Between the trimmed V and J ends, which lost 3 bases and 0 bases, there was a span of 5 bases. This CDR3 has 13 residues. Per germline, CDR1 KGHSH and CDR2 LQKENI.

The J gene is TRBJ2-3, the V gene TRBV9; a possible D gene is TRBD1 (6 bases). The CDR3 is 18 residues long. CDR1 and CDR2 (germline): SGDLS, YYNGEE. Deletions cut 0 bases from V and 1 base from J, with 18 bases between. The CDR3 sequence: CASSVGQAIILGTDTQYF. CDR3 nucleotide sequence: TGTGCCAGCAGCGTAGGACAGGCGATAATTCTGGGCACAGATACGCAGTATTTT.

This clone is a singleton in its sample. This rearrangement joins TRBV7-9 to TRBJ2-1; D assignment may be TRBD1 or TRBD2 (5 bases each). The V gene lost 3 bases and the J gene lost 9 bases, with 27 bases spanning the gap. Per the germline V gene, CDR1 is SEHNR and CDR2 is FQNEAQ (reference sequence). The CDR3 spans 18 residues. CDR3 in amino acids: CASSFGPLTTGAGGEQFF. For the CDR3, the DNA is TGTGCCAGCAGCTTCGGACCGCTCACCACCGGGGCAGGTGGTGAGCAGTTCTTC.

The J gene is TRBJ2-5, the V gene TRBV5-5; D is perhaps TRBD1 (6 bases). The CDR3 is 13 residues long. Germline V gene data show CDR1 as SGHKS and CDR2 as YYEKEE (reference sequence). Trimming took 3 bases from V and 4 from J, leaving 10 bases between them. CDR3 nucleotide sequence: TGTGCCAGCAGCTCAGGGGTTTTAGAGACCCAGTACTTC. Its protein product is CASSSGVLETQYF.

The rearrangement links TRBV28 to TRBJ2-1, with a possible D match to TRBD2 (5 bases). Germline assignment: CDR1 MDHEN and CDR2 SYDVKM. This CDR3 spans 14 amino acids. Trimming pared 8 bases from V and 0 bases from J, leaving 11 bases between. The CDR3 DNA reads as TGTGCCAGCGTCGGGATACGCTCCTACAATGAGCAGTTCTTC. It yields the protein CASVGIRSYNEQFF.